A selection of T cell receptor beta chains follows, all from one sample in a study of blood T cells in healthy people across ages. MiXCR, applied by TCRdb to the 5' RACE reads, yields one record per CDR3 protein. The sample has approximately 1,100,000 distinct CDR3 sequences, more than 40% seen once. The sequencing sample was made of blood. Receptors were obtained from an older woman in good health. Each CDR3 is given with its conserved first and last residue. Each record gives: J gene, V gene, clone size, CDR3 protein. Clone size is not always given. Where it is, it says once, few, many or a class for expanded clones.

>TRBJ2-7|TRBV14|NA
CASSRSPGLAGEFTYEQYF
>TRBJ2-1|TRBV27|many
CASSLRPNNEQFF
>TRBJ2-1|TRBV7-9|NA
CASTQRGVNSYNEQFF
>TRBJ2-1|TRBV11-3|few
CASSRGPGEQFF
>TRBJ2-1|TRBV7-8|NA
CASSYRDFPHNEQFF
>TRBJ1-1|TRBV18|NA
CASSPPRDRGYTEAFF
>TRBJ2-3|TRBV7-3|many
CASSFSGMGTDTQYF
>TRBJ2-7|TRBV4-2|NA
CASSQGRGHPHEQYF
>TRBJ2-1|TRBV4-2|NA
CASSQGWSGQSYNEQFF
>TRBJ2-7|TRBV25-1|NA
CASTGLAGVNEQYF
>TRBJ2-3|TRBV6-2/TRBV6-3|few
CASSARLVSTDTQYF
>TRBJ2-1|TRBV4-2|few
CASSQEGGVRQFF
>TRBJ1-6|TRBV5-1|many
CASSRGQGPNSPLHF
>TRBJ2-7|TRBV10-1|many
CASSGGLAGGGRVYEQYF
>NA|TRBV7-2|few
CASSLTSGNIQYF
>NA|TRBV5-1|NA
CASSFGLTGGRYEQYF
>TRBJ2-3|TRBV28|NA
CASSLSRWDMQYF
>TRBJ1-1|TRBV27|NA
CASRTQGGEAFF
>TRBJ1-1|TRBV5-1|NA
CASSLELGTVNTEAFF
>TRBJ1-1|TRBV27|few
CASSLVSRNTEAFF
>TRBJ1-1|TRBV6-2/TRBV6-3|many
CAVKDRAGTEAFF
>TRBJ2-1|TRBV20-1|NA
CSASVTSGRAGEQFF
>TRBJ2-1|TRBV20-1|NA
CSARKGLNEQFF
>TRBJ1-1|TRBV20-1|NA
CSASGGQRNTEAFF
>TRBJ2-2|TRBV27|NA
CAGSETGLMTNTGELFF
>TRBJ1-5|TRBV15|NA
CATSPGGDSNQPQHF
>TRBJ2-5|TRBV20-1|few
CSARDPARVKETQYF
>TRBJ2-3|TRBV10-1|NA
CATNREDTDTQYF
>NA|TRBV5-6|NA
CASREGIGVYEQYF
>TRBJ1-2|TRBV20-1|many
CSARPPGRAVLISYGYTF
>TRBJ2-3|TRBV4-2|few
CASSQDGLDTQYF
>TRBJ2-3|TRBV7-6|few
CASSLEPYGSTDTQYF
>TRBJ2-7|TRBV29-1|many
CSVGLAYEQYF
>TRBJ2-3|TRBV6-5|NA
CASSYSKTTDTQYF
>TRBJ1-6|TRBV9|few
CASSPVMSNSPLHF
>TRBJ1-1|TRBV4-2|NA
CASSRHKNTEAFF
>TRBJ2-1|TRBV11-2|NA
CASSLAFSGTVWDEQFF
>TRBJ1-2|TRBV9|NA
CASSVDTGGDYGYTF
>TRBJ2-4|TRBV20-1|NA
CSAPSARRVAGDKGNIQYF
>TRBJ2-5|TRBV9|NA
CASSDRNNEQYF
>TRBJ1-1|TRBV11-2|NA
CASNSRALSEAFF
>TRBJ2-5|TRBV27|few
CASSSTLKIETQYF
>TRBJ2-2|TRBV5-1|NA
CASSLVPGENTGELFF
>TRBJ1-2|TRBV13|NA
CASSTRGLDYGYTF
>TRBJ2-1|TRBV10-2|few
CASSEVDQTGDEQFF
>TRBJ2-3|TRBV5-1|NA
CASSVGGPDTQYF
>TRBJ2-5|TRBV28|few
CASTSIGEETQYF
>TRBJ2-7|TRBV27|NA
CASSTAGLSYEQYF
>TRBJ2-7|TRBV20-1|few
CSASDRTQTYEQYF
>TRBJ2-3|TRBV6-1|NA
CASSEWIRGTTDTLYF
>TRBJ2-5|TRBV2|few
CASSEPAGGGETQYF
>TRBJ2-1|TRBV24-1|NA
CATSDTSGRVLFF
>TRBJ1-2|TRBV29-1|NA
CSVVNGNYGYTF
>TRBJ2-3|TRBV5-4|NA
CASSMELPGSTDTQYF
>TRBJ2-3|TRBV28|NA
CASSLKGRTDTQYF
>TRBJ2-3|TRBV5-1|few
CASSLTAQRTDTQYF
>TRBJ2-7|TRBV27|NA
CASSLGALSGSSYEQYF
>TRBJ2-7|TRBV10-3|many
CATSGAGDSSYEQYF
>TRBJ1-2|TRBV2|NA
CASSERDRGGYTF
>TRBJ2-4|TRBV25-1|NA
CASSPEGAPGRNIQYF